The 2 T cell receptor beta chains below come from one sample, sequenced in a study of vaccination effects on CD4 cells after COVID-19. ViraFEST assay sequencing came after antigen-specific CD4+ T cells were expanded with viral peptide pools. It was after 10 days of culture that CD4+ T cells were isolated. The cohort was immunized with two doses of either the BNT162b2 or mRNA-1273 vaccine. These receptors have no known antigen. The data were produced by immunoSEQ multiplex PCR, yet TCRdb's version contains in-frame clones alone and is incomplete. The sample records almost 30,000 clones, 60% to 75% being singletons. The sequenced sample was CD4+ T cells from PBMCs cultured with HCoV-OC43 spike peptides, obtained after COVID-19 vaccination. Subset denoted: HCoV-OC43 spike overlapping peptide pool stimulation. Every receptor here comes from a human donor who received a COVID-19 vaccine.

This clone was counted only a few times. The rearrangement joins TRBV5-6 to TRBJ2-7; TRBD1 might be the D (8 bases). The CDR3 is 17 amino acids. Germline CDR1 is SGHDT and CDR2 is YYEEEE. Trimming shortened V by 5 bases and J by 3 bases, and 24 bases separated the two germline ends. The CDR3 protein is CASRAGAGRGRDYEQYF. CDR3 sequence (DNA): TGTGCCAGCAGGGCGGGAGCGGGCAGGGGGCGCGACTACGAGCAGTACTTC.

This chain joins TRBV7-8 and TRBJ1-1; tentative D call: TRBD1 (5 bases). The length of the CDR3 is 14 residues. CDR1 is SGHVS, CDR2 FQNEAQ, per germline. V lost 0 bases and J 4 bases, leaving 9 bases between the germline ends. Here the CDR3 DNA reads TGTGCCAGCAGCTTAGCGTCAGGGCCCACTGAAGCTTTCTTT. It specifies CASSLASGPTEAFF.